This T cell receptor (beta chain) was documented in a study of T cell responses to AZD1222 COVID-19 vaccine. Study-wide context: Second doses were pooled across both intervals (about 4 or about 12 weeks).

Of note for this clone: Its antigen remains unknown.

Sequenced by immunoSEQ multiplex PCR; TCRdb stores in-frame clones only, minus some. There are about 190,000 clones in the sample; roughly 92% occur only once, and about 1.2% lies in the top ten. Trimming took 3 bases from V and 3 from J, leaving 3 bases between them. Germline values: CDR1 DFQATT, CDR2 SNEGSKA (reference sequence). The CDR3 length is 11 residues. Study results and limitations: The repertoires were collected only after the peak T cell response. Regions 160-218 and 743-854 dominated among vaccine-associated CD4 TCRs spanning spike.

The sample here was peripheral blood, taken on day 0 of AZD1222 vaccination. This sequence was found in an adult in good health. This sequence joins TRBV20-1 and TRBJ1-5, with D unclear. The CDR3 sequence is CSASANQPQHF. CDR3 in DNA: TGCAGTGCTAGCGCCAATCAGCCCCAGCATTTT.